These 14 T cell receptor beta chains were all obtained from the same sample, sequenced in a study of T cell repertoires in cytomegalovirus infection. TCRdb called the reads again in MiXCR, with one record for every CDR3 protein. The sample shows approximately 730,000 distinct CDR3 sequences, almost 30% of them seen only once. No antigens are known for them. The sample consisted of cultured CD8+ T cells from PBMCs, taken from culture after CMV antigen stimulation. The source of these receptors is a human donor in good health (CMV status not recorded). Some clones in this sample may be carry-over from other donors' samples.

This clonotype has a handful of counts. The V call is TRBV12-3 or TRBV12-4, the J call TRBJ1-3, with D unresolved. V was clipped by 8 bases and J by 5 bases, with 10 bases between them. The CDR3 runs 12 residues. The DNA for the CDR3 is TGTGCCAGCGGGCAGGAAAGAAACACCATATATTTT. Translated: CASGQERNTIYF.

For this clonotype: Just one base apart from a much larger clone, this may be a read error. The rearrangement joins TRBV7-8 to TRBJ2-5; TRBD2 is a possible D gene (5 bases). The CDR3 has 15 amino acids. Germline CDR1 reads SGHVS; CDR2 reads FQNEAQ. DNA of the CDR3: TGTGCCAGCAGCTGGGAGTCGGCGTTCCAAGAGACCCGGTACTTC. The encoded protein is CASSWESAFQETRYF.

In its sample, this clonotype was seen a few times. The chain joins TRBV19 to TRBJ2-1; 9 positions agree with TRBD2. Germline V CDR1 and CDR2: LNHDA, SQIVND (reference sequence). The CDR3 loop spans 15 amino acids. With 3 bases clipped from V and 4 bases from J, the junction kept 4 bases outside the gene matches. The DNA for the CDR3 is TGTGCCAGTAGTATCAGCGGGGGGCAGTACAATGAGCAGTTCTTC. This translates into CASSISGGQYNEQFF.

The rearrangement joins TRBV7-9 to TRBJ1-2; TRBD1 is a possible D gene (6 bases). This CDR3 is built from 12 residues. Deletions cut 5 bases from V and 8 bases from J, with 12 bases between. CDR1 is SEHNR, CDR2 FQNEAQ, per germline (reference sequence). CDR3 sequence (DNA): TGTGCCAGCAGCGCAGGGGAGGGCGGCTACACCTTC. This codes for CASSAGEGGYTF.

The chain recombines TRBV9 with TRBJ1-2; TRBD1 is a possible D gene (5 bases). The V end lost 3 bases, the J end lost 4 bases, and 16 bases lay between the germline ends. The CDR3 is 15 amino acids. Per the germline V gene, CDR1 is SGDLS and CDR2 is YYNGEE. The CDR3 sequence is CASSAGDGDFYGYTF. DNA for the CDR3: TGTGCCAGCAGCGCCGGGGACGGAGATTTCTATGGCTACACCTTC.

This clonotype appeared once. The chain recombines TRBV10-3 with TRBJ2-3; 7 bases match TRBD2. The CDR3 loop spans 14 amino acids. CDR1 is ENHRY, CDR2 SYGVKD, per germline. The junction had 7 bases not matched to a gene; V was cut back by 9 bases and J by 1 base. Written as DNA, the CDR3 is TGTGCCATTCGTCCCGCGGGGGGCACAGATACGCAGTATTTT. Translated, it gives CAIRPAGGTDTQYF.

At least ten counts were recorded for this clonotype. This chain connects TRBV24-1 to TRBJ1-2; weak D call: TRBD1 (6 bases). Trimming pared 6 bases from V and 4 bases from J, leaving 11 bases between. This CDR3 spans 13 amino acids. Per germline, CDR1 KGHDR and CDR2 SFDVKD. CDR3 in DNA: TGTGCCACCAGTATGGGGGCTGGCTATGGCTACACCTTC. Encoded protein: CATSMGAGYGYTF.

The chain uses TRBV29-1 and TRBJ2-5; D is perhaps TRBD2 (5 bases). There are 11 residues in the CDR3. CDR1 and CDR2 (germline): SQVTM, ANQGSEA. Trimming took off 0 bases at V and 9 bases at J, with 8 bases between the two ends. Written as DNA, the CDR3 is TGCAGCGTTGAAGATGGACTGTCCCAGTACTTC. It is translated as CSVEDGLSQYF.

The chain couples TRBV27 to TRBJ2-3; D unresolved. The CDR3 is 14 residues long. V lost 3 bases to trimming and J lost 5 bases, with 12 bases between them. Germline V CDR1 and CDR2: MNHEY, SMNVEV (reference sequence). The CDR3 DNA sequence: TGTGCCAGCAGTTTCCCCGCCAGAGGAGATACGCAGTATTTT. Its translation is CASSFPARGDTQYF.

This clonotype has a count of ten or more. The V gene is TRBV2, the J gene TRBJ2-1; D perhaps matches TRBD2 (5 bases). The CDR3 extends over 14 amino acids. V was shortened by 4 bases and J by 1 base, with 8 bases between the two germline ends. Germline CDR1 reads SNHLY; CDR2 reads FYNNEI. The CDR3 nucleotides read TGTGCCAGCAGTGGCGGGCCTTCCTACAATGAGCAGTTCTTC. It yields the protein CASSGGPSYNEQFF. Full variable domain (remainder filled in from reference TRBV2 and TRBJ2-1): EPEVTQTPSHQVTQMGQEVILRCVPISNHLYFYWYRQILGQKVEFLVSFYNNEISEKSEIFDDQFSVERPDGSNFTLKIRSTKLEDSAMYFCASSGGPSYNEQFFGPGTRLTVL.

This clonotype occurred a few times. The chain joins TRBV5-1 to TRBJ2-7; a weak D match, TRBD1 (6 bases). This CDR3 has 13 amino acids. Trimming removed 3 bases at V and 3 bases at J, with 10 bases between. Germline V gives CDR1 SGHRS, CDR2 YFSETQ. The CDR3 reads CASSWGHLYEQYF. For the CDR3, the DNA is TGCGCCAGCAGCTGGGGACACCTCTACGAGCAGTACTTC. The complete variable domain, with remaining parts taken from reference TRBV5-1 and TRBJ2-7, reads KAGVTQTPRYLIKTRGQQVTLSCSPISGHRSVSWYQQTPGQGLQFLFEYFSETQRNKGNFPGRFSGRQFSNSRSEMNVSTLELGDSALYLCASSWGHLYEQYFGPGTRLTVT.

In this sample, this clonotype turned up a few times. This chain uses TRBV20-1 with TRBJ2-2, with TRBD2 matching over 7 bases. Germline assignment: CDR1 DFQATT and CDR2 SNEGSKA (reference sequence). The V gene end was trimmed by 0 bases and the J gene end by 2 bases; junction bases not matched to a gene: 6. This CDR3 region has 16 residues. CDR3 DNA sequence: TGCAGTGCTAGAGATTACCAGCGGGGTAACACCGGGGAGCTGTTTTTT. Its translation is CSARDYQRGNTGELFF.

This clonotype was recorded once. This sequence joins TRBV18 and TRBJ2-7, with 8 positions matching TRBD1. Germline CDR1 reads KGHSH; CDR2 reads LQKENI. Trimming took 2 bases from V and 0 from J; bases not matched to a gene: 6. The CDR3 runs 16 residues. CDR3 coding DNA: TGTGCCAGCTCACCAAGGGGACAGGATAGCTCCTACGAGCAGTACGTC. This translates into CASSPRGQDSSYEQYV.

This clonotype was picked up many times. This chain links TRBV7-2 with TRBJ2-3; 11 nucleotides agree with TRBD2. Germline assignment: CDR1 SGHTA and CDR2 FQGNSA. The CDR3 runs 18 residues. The J segment lost 0 bases and the V segment lost 1 base, leaving 6 bases of the junction unmatched. Written as DNA, the CDR3 is TGTGCCAGCAGCTTAGATGGGCGACTAGCGGGGAGCACAGATACGCAGTATTTT. Amino acid sequence: CASSLDGRLAGSTDTQYF.